This TCR beta chain was obtained from a study of blood T cell repertoires in COVID-19. Overall study: Italy, Spain and the United States were the sources of the convalescent and acute COVID-19 samples. The analysed material was cDNA or gDNA that came from T cells, B-cell-depleted T cells, or PBMCs.

Original handling: Quantification of nucleated cells was approximated via reference gene primer amplification. Assay used: immunoSEQ multiplex PCR; TCRdb lists only in-frame clones, some missing. V and J calls and clone size are as listed in that table; D and trimming were resolved from the DNA. The sample yields a few hundred thousand clones, about 91% seen once. Germline values: CDR1 MNHNS, CDR2 SASEGT. This CDR3 region has 17 residues. The V end was cut by 1 base, the J end by 0 bases, with 10 bases between. Seattle's enrolled individuals joined amid active infection and were then monitored longitudinally.

This chain links TRBV6-1 with TRBJ2-6; D gene unclear. This clonotype originated in a person under 35 with COVID-19, enrolled during active disease. Sequencing input: peripheral blood. The CDR3 DNA sequence: TGTGCCAGCAGTGAAGGCGCCAGCGTCTCTGGGGCCAACGTCCTGACTTTC. It specifies CASSEGASVSGANVLTF.